This T cell receptor (beta chain) was obtained from a study of metastatic and nonmetastatic thyroid tumors. There were no patients who had received any treatment before thyroid surgery. TCRdb re-called the PCR reads through MiXCR. The table has about 17,000 clones, 26% seen once. This clone was seen only a few times. Germline trimming cut 2 bases from V and 3 bases from J; bases unmatched to any gene: 5. The CDR3 is 15 residues long. Germline lookup yields CDR1 LNHDA and CDR2 SQIVND (reference sequence). The rearrangement joins TRBV19 to TRBJ2-7; 9 nucleotides align to TRBD1. Sequencing was performed on tumor tissue. The TCR comes from a female donor with papillary thyroid cancer or a benign thyroid nodule (not recorded which). Some clones in this sample may be carry-over from other donors' samples. The DNA of the CDR3 is TGTGCCAGTAGTATACAACAGGGGGCCATCTACGAGCAGTACTTC. Its translation: CASSIQQGAIYEQYF.